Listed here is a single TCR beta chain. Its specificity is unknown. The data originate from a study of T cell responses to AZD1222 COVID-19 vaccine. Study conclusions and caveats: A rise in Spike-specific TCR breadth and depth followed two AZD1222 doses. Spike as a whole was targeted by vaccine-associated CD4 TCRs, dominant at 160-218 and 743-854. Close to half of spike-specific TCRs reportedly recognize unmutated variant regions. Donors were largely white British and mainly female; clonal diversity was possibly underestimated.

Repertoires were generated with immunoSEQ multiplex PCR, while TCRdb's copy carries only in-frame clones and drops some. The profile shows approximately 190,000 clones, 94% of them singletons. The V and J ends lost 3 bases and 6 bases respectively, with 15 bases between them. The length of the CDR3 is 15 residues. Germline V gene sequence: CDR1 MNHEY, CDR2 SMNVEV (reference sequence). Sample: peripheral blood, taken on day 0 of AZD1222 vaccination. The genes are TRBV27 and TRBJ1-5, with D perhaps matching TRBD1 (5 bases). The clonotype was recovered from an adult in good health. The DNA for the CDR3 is TGTGCCAGCAGTTTTGGCGGTTTGGGGGGTCAGCCCCAGCATTTT. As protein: CASSFGGLGGQPQHF.